This T cell receptor (beta chain) was documented in a study of T cells in Graves' hyperthyroidism and ophthalmopathy. Germline values: CDR1 MNHEY, CDR2 SMNVEV (reference sequence). Trimming stripped 3 bases from V and 0 bases from J, with 20 bases between. The CDR3 is 18 residues long. Criteria for exclusion of patients were uncontrolled infection, other autoimmune disease, pregnancy or lactation. This clonotype has a count of ten or more. What it binds is unknown. TCR beta CDR3 sequences were amplified from RNA transcripts. The HTBI set primed first-round TCR CDR3 RT-PCR. TCRdb passed the multiplex PCR reads through MiXCR, listing each CDR3 protein once. Among more than 500,000 distinct CDR3 sequences listed, 15% to 20% were seen once. The study, taken as a whole, reports: The authors' 13 V-J model separated ophthalmopathy from stable hyperthyroidism.

The genes are TRBV27 and TRBJ1-1; a weak D match, TRBD1 (5 bases). The sequencing sample was made of blood. This receptor was identified in a woman in her 30s with Graves' ophthalmopathy. Here the CDR3 DNA reads TGTGCCAGCAGTTTCAGACATCAGGGTTGGAAAGTGAACACTGAAGCTTTCTTT. This sequence encodes CASSFRHQGWKVNTEAFF.